This TCR beta chain was sequenced for a study of shared clonotypes between healthy human individuals (dated by TCRdb to the early 2020s). Regarding the complete study: The cohort comprised a couple of women and a few men aged 18 to 49 years. Different laboratories and diverse techniques were used to prepare libraries and sequence TCR repertoires, to increase sequencing depth and limit assay-specific biases. Per donor, leukapheresis produced somewhere between about 0.9 and 10 billion PBMCs. The study deeply sequenced blood TCR repertoires of about 5 healthy adults to estimate repertoire size and the extent of clonotype sharing between individuals. For each donor, three plates each were used for CD4 naive and CD4 memory, two plates were used for CD8 naive, and one plate was used for CD8 memory.

This clone was seen just once. Its recognized antigen is unknown. No quality values exist for individual bases; no much larger clone is one base distant. Donors were healthy HIV-negative adults with no recently reported acute infections or vaccinations. All donors were Caucasian adults living in Nashville, Tennessee, USA. CD4+ T cells were enriched by magnetic negative selection; naive cells were then positively selected on CD45RA, and the negative fraction formed the memory subset. After blood collection by leukapheresis, PBMCs were isolated using Ficoll-Histopaque density gradient centrifugation and then cryopreserved in the vapor phase of liquid nitrogen. Analytical flow cytometry was used to check the purity and quantity of each magnetically sorted T cell population. From each sorted fraction, genomic DNA was isolated and quantified by UV absorbance on a Nanodrop 2000c. Using the deep immunoSEQ assay, TCR CDR3 regions were amplified from genomic DNA by multiplex PCR. For each cell subset, the extracted genomic DNA was distributed evenly across all wells of several immunoSEQ 96-well plates, and each plate served as one replicate. Each replicate PCR for sorted subsets received about 210 ng genomic DNA, equal to roughly 30,000 T cell genomes. Purified libraries were quantified with a Qubit 3.0 fluorometer, sized on a Bioanalyzer 2100, and re-quantified with the KAPA Library Quantification kit. Each immunoSEQ 96-well plate was sequenced on its own single-read 150-cycle Illumina NextSeq 550 flow cell. In the original analysis: Because the immunoSEQ output held only junctional sequences and lacked quality scores, the filtering could not match the filtering applied to full-length reads. Sequences were annotated with PyIR, a Python wrapper for IgBLAST v1.9, using IMGT germline references to assign V/J genes and CDR3. Reads were removed for weak V/J assignments (E-value above 1e-6), missing CDR3, stop codons, out-of-frame junctions, or ambiguous translated residues. V3J clonotypes were defined as sequences sharing the same inferred V gene, J gene, and CDR3 amino acid sequence. The percentage overlap between two repertoires was calculated by dividing the number of shared unique clonotypes by the size of the smaller repertoire. Repertoire richness was assessed with RTK rarefaction, the Chao1 estimator, and Recon v2.1 estimates of unobserved clonotypes. Generation probabilities for all TCRbeta clonotypes obtained by the gDNA method from a few donors were computed using OLGA. Here the immuneACCESS table is served through TCRdb, limited to in-frame sequences with V and J called. Missing clones are a known gap in these copies; in checked studies unresolved V genes cover under half, and the rest lacks a known reason. That table furnishes V, J and clone size, whereas the DNA furnished D and trimming. For this sample there are approximately 2.1 million clones; approximately 95% appear just once. The ten largest clones capture 0.39% of the sample.

The research as a whole found: Because the study included only a small number of donors, the genetic and exposure-history diversity represented was limited. Roughly 5.2% of naive CD4, around 3.6% of naive CD8, approximately 2% of memory CD4, and approximately 0.4% of memory CD8 clonotypes were shared across several donors. Compared with non-shared clonotypes, clonotypes shared by all four sorted-subset donors had higher generation probabilities. Estimated clonotype richness was generally larger for naive than for memory subsets. Pairwise subsampling indicated that sequencing depth was expected to affect the degree of clonotype sharing among donors. Incomplete sequencing was indicated by rarefaction of sorted-subset datasets, despite the large sequencing depth. Sampling was restricted to blood, and TCR repertoires in tissues likely differ from the TCR repertoires found in blood.

This clonotype originated in a man younger than 35 in good health. Some clones in this sample may be carry-over from other donors' samples. Sequencing was done on a sample of naive CD4+ T cells from PBMCs. Per the publication, the cell subset or site label means: CD45RA+ positively selected.

The DNA sequence is as follows: TGTGCCAGCAGCTTAGGGGACAGAGGACTAGTTCGTGCAAACATTCAGTACTTC. Its product reads: CASSLGDRGLVRANIQYF. The chain uses TRBV13 and TRBJ2-4, and perhaps TRBD2 as D gene, on 7 matching bases. Trimming at the junction amounts to 0 bases on V and 6 bases on J, and the germline ends lie 21 bases apart. In the germline V gene (reference sequence), CDR1 corresponds to PRHDT and CDR2 to FYEKMQ. The CDR3, cysteine through phenylalanine, is 18 amino acids long. The read is trimmed to its CDR3 DNA, 54 bases read in frame from base 1.